A selection of T cell receptor beta chains follows, all from one sample in a study of tumor-infiltrating lymphocytes in localized non-small cell lung cancer. Repertoires were generated with immunoSEQ multiplex PCR, while TCRdb's copy carries only in-frame clones and drops some. Of approximately 7,200 clones listed, 61% were seen once; the top ten hold more than 9%. The specimen sequenced was lung tumor tissue. The receptor source for this set is a human donor with non-small cell lung cancer. The CDR3 runs from the conserved cysteine through the conserved F or W. D genes are given only for firm matches. Some rows have no size entry. The others give once, few or many, or a class for an expanded clone.

D gene	J gene	clone size	V gene	CDR3 DNA	CDR3 protein
NA	TRBJ2-3	NA	TRBV5-1	TGCGCCAGCAGCTTGGGGGCAGGGAGCACAGATACGCAGTATTTT	CASSLGAGSTDTQYF
TRBD1	TRBJ2-1	NA	TRBV28	TGTGCCAGCAGTGGGGACAGGGGTGATGAGCAGTTCTTC	CASSGDRGDEQFF
NA	TRBJ1-2	NA	TRBV27	TGTGCCAGCAGTAGGGGTTCGGGTGGCTACACCTTC	CASSRGSGGYTF
NA	TRBJ2-7	NA	TRBV14	TGTGCCAGCAGGCGGGCCCGGGGGTACGAGCAGTACTTC	CASRRARGYEQYF
NA	TRBJ1-2	NA	TRBV7-9	TGTGCCAGCAGCTTAGACCCCCCAGGGATGGCCAACTATGGCTACACCTTC	CASSLDPPGMANYGYTF
TRBD1	TRBJ1-2	few	TRBV18	TGTGCCAGCTCACCCGGGACAGGGGTCGGCTACACCTTC	CASSPGTGVGYTF
NA	TRBJ1-5	NA	TRBV6-1	TGTGCCAGCAGTGAAGCCTCCGGGACTCTAAATCAGCCCCAGCATTTT	CASSEASGTLNQPQHF
NA	TRBJ2-1	few	TRBV5-1	TGCGCCAGCAGCTTGGTGTCTCCGGAATACAATGAGCAGTTCTTC	CASSLVSPEYNEQFF
TRBD1	TRBJ1-4	NA	TRBV6-6	TGTGCCAGCAGTTACGCACGGACAGGGCCTATTGAAAAACTGTTTTTT	CASSYARTGPIEKLFF
NA	TRBJ2-6	NA	TRBV5-4	TGTGCCAGCAGAATAGAAGGATCTGGGGCCAACGTCCTGACTTTC	CASRIEGSGANVLTF
NA	TRBJ1-6	NA	TRBV6-6	TGTGCCAGCAGCTTTATAGGGGTTAATTCACCCCTCCACTTT	CASSFIGVNSPLHF
TRBD2	TRBJ2-3	medium-sized	TRBV9	TGTGCCAGCAGCTCTAGGACGACGGGGGGTGCGGATACGCAGTATTTT	CASSSRTTGGADTQYF
NA	TRBJ2-1	NA	TRBV6-5	TGTGCCAGCAGTTTTACTATCCATTCTGCTCTCCCCGAGCAGTTCTTC	CASSFTIHSALPEQFF
NA	TRBJ2-7	NA	TRBV5-1	TGCGCCAGCAGCTTCGGCAGCTCCTACGAGCAGTACTTC	CASSFGSSYEQYF
TRBD1	TRBJ2-7	NA	TRBV7-3	TGTGCCAGCAGCTTCCAACAGGGGGCATACGAGCAGTACTTC	CASSFQQGAYEQYF
NA	TRBJ2-7	NA	TRBV13	TGTGCCAGCAGTCTCAGGGTCCACGAGCAGTACTTC	CASSLRVHEQYF
TRBD2	TRBJ2-1	NA	TRBV2	TGTGCCAGTAGACTAGCGGGGGGGTACAATGAGCAGTTCTTC	CASRLAGGYNEQFF
TRBD1	TRBJ2-7	few	TRBV5-4	TGTGCCAGCAGCTTAAGGCCGGGACAGGGAATGTTGCGCGAGCAGTACTTC	CASSLRPGQGMLREQYF
NA	TRBJ2-7	NA	TRBV13	TGTGCCAGCAGCTTAAGGGCCTACGAGCAGTACTTC	CASSLRAYEQYF
NA	TRBJ1-1	NA	TRBV19	TGTGCCAGTAGTAGGGGCATCACAAGGAGCACTGAAGCTTTCTTT	CASSRGITRSTEAFF
TRBD1	TRBJ2-5	few	TRBV19	TGTGCCAGTAGTACAACAGGGGCCCAAGAGACCCAGTACTTC	CASSTTGAQETQYF
NA	TRBJ2-7	NA	TRBV7-6	TGTGCCAGCAGCCCACTGGTTCCCGACGGAACCTACGAGCAGTACTTC	CASSPLVPDGTYEQYF
TRBD2	TRBJ2-2	NA	TRBV11-2	TGTGCCAGCAGCTACTGGACTAGCGGGATCCCCGGGGAGCTGTTTTTT	CASSYWTSGIPGELFF
NA	TRBJ1-2	NA	TRBV7-2	TGTGCCAGCAGCTTAGCGCAGGGGAGCAGGGGTATCGGTGGCTACACCTTC	CASSLAQGSRGIGGYTF
TRBD1	TRBJ1-5	once	TRBV7-8	TGTGCCAGCGGCCTACAACCTTTGACAGGGGTGAGAAATCAGCCCCAGCATTTT	CASGLQPLTGVRNQPQHF
NA	TRBJ2-7	NA	TRBV10-3	TGTGCCATTAGGGGGGCGTCCGACTACGAGCAGTACTTC	CAIRGASDYEQYF
TRBD1	TRBJ1-1	NA	TRBV7-9	TGTGCCAGCAGCTCAGGGGGCCAGGGAACGACTGAAGCTTTCTTT	CASSSGGQGTTEAFF
NA	TRBJ2-7	medium-sized	TRBV2	TGTGCCAGCACAGTCGAGGACTCCTACGAGCAGTACTTC	CASTVEDSYEQYF
NA	TRBJ2-1	NA	TRBV6-5	TGTGCCAGCAGTTCACAGGGAATCGGTTACAATGAGCAGTTCTTC	CASSSQGIGYNEQFF
TRBD1	TRBJ2-7	NA	TRBV11-3	TGTGCCAGCAGCTTAACGCAGGGGGACTCCTACGAGCAGTACTTC	CASSLTQGDSYEQYF
NA	TRBJ2-4	few	TRBV10-3	TGTGCCATCATGGGACAAGAAAACATTCAGTACTTC	CAIMGQENIQYF
NA	TRBJ2-1	NA	TRBV28	TGTGCCAGCAGTTTTGATAATGAGCAGTTCTTC	CASSFDNEQFF
NA	TRBJ1-3	NA	TRBV6-1	TGTGCCAGCAGTGAAGAATACACCATATATTTT	CASSEEYTIYF
NA	TRBJ2-7	medium-sized	TRBV6-5	TGTGCCAGCAGTATCAATCCCCAATACTACGAGCAGTACTTC	CASSINPQYYEQYF
TRBD2	TRBJ2-2	NA	TRBV14	TGTGCCAGCAGCCAACTACGCGGGAGGGCCGGTGACACCGGGGAGCTGTTTTTT	CASSQLRGRAGDTGELFF
NA	TRBJ1-2	few	TRBV21-1	TGTGCCAGCAGCAACGTCAGAGTCTATGGCTACACCTTC	CASSNVRVYGYTF
NA	TRBJ2-1	NA	TRBV7-8	TGTGCCAGCAGCTTAGACCGAAACAATGAGCAGTTCTTC	CASSLDRNNEQFF
TRBD1	TRBJ2-3	NA	TRBV10-3	TGTGCCATCAGGGGGGGACAGGGGAGGACAGATACGCAGTATTTT	CAIRGGQGRTDTQYF
TRBD2	TRBJ2-5	NA	TRBV7-2	TGTGCCAGCAGCTTAGGACTAGCGGGGGGGGGAGAGACCCAGTACTTC	CASSLGLAGGGETQYF
NA	TRBJ2-5	NA	TRBV5-6	TGTGCCAGCAGCTTGGAAGCTCTCCAAGAGACCCAGTACTTC	CASSLEALQETQYF
TRBD2	TRBJ2-1	few	TRBV5-5	TGTGCCAGCAGCTTTATCAGACTAGCGGGAGGGTCGAGCTCCTACAATGAGCAGTTCTTC	CASSFIRLAGGSSSYNEQFF
TRBD1	TRBJ1-3	NA	TRBV6-5	TGTGCCAGCCGCGACAGGGCCTCTGGAAACACCATATATTTT	CASRDRASGNTIYF
TRBD1	TRBJ1-4	NA	TRBV7-2	TGTGCCAGCAGCTTCCACAGGGGGCGCGAAGAAAAACTGTTTTTT	CASSFHRGREEKLFF
NA	TRBJ2-7	NA	TRBV6-1	TGTGCCAGCAGTTCCGGGACACTGGACGAGCAGTACTTC	CASSSGTLDEQYF
NA	TRBJ1-2	NA	TRBV2	TGTGCCAGCAGTCCGGCACCGGGGGGTAGCTATGGCTACACCTTC	CASSPAPGGSYGYTF
TRBD2	TRBJ2-2	NA	TRBV6-5	TGTGCCAGCAGTTACAGCAGCGGGGGTCACACCGGGGAGCTGTTTTTT	CASSYSSGGHTGELFF
NA	TRBJ2-4	few	TRBV28	TGTGCCAGCAGTTTGGGTACCGGGAGCCTAGCCAAAAACATTCAGTACTTC	CASSLGTGSLAKNIQYF
NA	TRBJ1-2	NA	TRBV5-1	TGCGCCAGCAGCCCCGAAAGGGGTGGCTACACCTTC	CASSPERGGYTF
NA	TRBJ2-7	once	TRBV20-1	TGCAGTGCCCGCCAGGGCTACGAGCAGTACTTC	CSARQGYEQYF
TRBD1	TRBJ1-5	few	TRBV28	TGTGCCAGCAGGTTCCTCCGGGACAGGGGTAGCAATCAGCCCCAGCATTTT	CASRFLRDRGSNQPQHF
NA	TRBJ2-1	few	TRBV27	TGTGCCAGCAGTCTAGGGGGGCGTGAGCAGTTCTTC	CASSLGGREQFF
NA	TRBJ1-3	NA	TRBV30	TGTGCCGGAAACCGGGACAAAAGCTCTGGAAACACCATATATTTT	CAGNRDKSSGNTIYF
NA	TRBJ2-2	NA	TRBV7-9	TGTGCCAGCAGCTTAGCGGGCCAGCTGAACACCGGGGAGCTGTTTTTT	CASSLAGQLNTGELFF
NA	TRBJ1-4	once	TRBV5-1	TGCGCCAGCAGCACTGGACAGAGCACTAATGAAAAACTGTTTTTT	CASSTGQSTNEKLFF
NA	TRBJ2-5	NA	TRBV11-2	TGTGCCAGCAGCCTACTACGCCAGCCCCAAGAGACCCAGTACTTC	CASSLLRQPQETQYF
NA	TRBJ1-2	NA	TRBV9	TGTGCCAGCAGCACTCGGGCCTATGGCTACACCTTC	CASSTRAYGYTF
NA	TRBJ2-5	NA	TRBV5-1	TGCGCCAGCAGCTTGGGCCAGGCCGCCTTTGAGACCCAGTACTTC	CASSLGQAAFETQYF